This TCR beta chain is from a study of regulatory T cells in long-lasting Graves disease. This clonotype was seen ten or more times. This CDR3 has 18 amino acids. Trimming cost V 4 bases and J 3 bases; bases outside gene matches: 6. Germline V lookup: CDR1 LNHDA, CDR2 SQIVND (reference sequence). Sample time point: newly diagnosed GD, antithyroid drugs for less than 3 months. Scientists built the TCR library using RNA that was extracted from PBMCs. Graves' disease was diagnosed by American Thyroid Association guidelines. Arm-PCR of CDR3 regions with iRepertoire HTBI primers generated TCR beta libraries. TCRdb recomputed calls from the multiplex PCR reads with MiXCR, one row per CDR3 protein. Among 320,000 or so distinct CDR3 sequences listed, 18% were seen once.

The sample was peripheral blood mononuclear cells (PBMCs), taken at new diagnosis, from a patient treated with antithyroid drugs. This sequence originates from a female donor with Graves disease. The chain links TRBV19 to TRBJ2-1; 16 bases match TRBD2. The CDR3 bases are TGTGCCAGTAGTACACCGGGACTAGCGGGAGGGCACTACAATGAGCAGTTCTTC. Amino acid sequence: CASSTPGLAGGHYNEQFF.